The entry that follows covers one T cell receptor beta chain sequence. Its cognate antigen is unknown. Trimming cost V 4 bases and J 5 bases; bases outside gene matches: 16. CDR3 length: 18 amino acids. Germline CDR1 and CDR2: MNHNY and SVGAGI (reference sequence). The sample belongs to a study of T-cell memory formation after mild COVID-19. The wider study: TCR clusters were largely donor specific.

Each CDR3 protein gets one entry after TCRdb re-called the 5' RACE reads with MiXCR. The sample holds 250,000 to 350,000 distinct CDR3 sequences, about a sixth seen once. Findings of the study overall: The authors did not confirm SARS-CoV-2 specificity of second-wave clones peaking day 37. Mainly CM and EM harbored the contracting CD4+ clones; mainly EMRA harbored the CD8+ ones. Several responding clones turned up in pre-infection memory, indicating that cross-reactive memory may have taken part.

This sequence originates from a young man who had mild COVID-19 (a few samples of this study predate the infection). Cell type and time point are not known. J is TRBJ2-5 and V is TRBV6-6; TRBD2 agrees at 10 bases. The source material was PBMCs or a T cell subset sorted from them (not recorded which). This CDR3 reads CASSFPRGSLAGAETQYF. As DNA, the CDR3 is TGTGCCAGCAGTTTTCCCAGGGGTTCCCTAGCGGGGGCGGAGACCCAGTACTTC.